The present TCR beta chain was sequenced within a study of cytotoxic CD8 clonotypes in ibrutinib-treated CLL (dated by TCRdb to the early 2020s). Notes on the research overall: The cohort was composed of 11 relapsed/refractory and approximately 16 treatment-naive patients; IGHV unmutated status was identified in roughly 18 patients. Responses were partial in roughly 25 patients and complete in 2; after median about 70 months follow-up, about 14 stayed in remission and about 12 progressed. Response samples were taken after a median of roughly eleven months on treatment, ranging from about 6 to 40 months. On average, each sample yielded about 250,000 productive templates and around 98,000 productive rearrangements. Longitudinal samples were obtainable from about 30% of the roughly 90 participants in the trial. Cryopreserved peripheral blood mononuclear cells were obtained before treatment, at response, and at either sustained remission or disease progression. Patients were still on ibrutinib when every remission and progressive disease sample was collected.

A MiSeq instrument was used for deep resolution sequencing, which targeted depths ranging from 1 in 1 million up to 1 in 200,000 T cells, with coverage averaging 10x for each clonotype. The immunoSEQ hsTCRB Kit was used to generate TCR beta libraries. As for the authors' bioinformatics: ImmunoSEQ Data Assistant and ImmunoSEQ Analyzer were used for data analysis, and V, D and J genes were assigned according to IMGT definitions. Clonality, with values ranging from 0 to 1, was calculated as one minus the normalized Shannon entropy of productive rearrangement frequencies. Only overrepresented clonotypes making up at least 0.05% of the repertoire of each patient were included in the public clonotype analysis. Approximately 12 age-matched healthy donor repertoires from immuneACCESS were used as controls for clonality. The table was pulled from immuneACCESS by TCRdb, which kept in-frame rearrangements only. Such tables lose some clones; where checked, under half of the loss comes from unresolved V genes, and the rest has no known cause. V, J and clone size are those of that table, while D and trimming were read from the DNA. This sample holds around 140,000 clones; about 78% were observed only once. The leading ten clones occupy about 5% of the sample.

The sample's time point, from its label and the paper: 20 to 25 months on ibrutinib. Roughly 2.2 micrograms of genomic DNA were extracted from cryopreserved PBMCs for TCR beta library preparation. High-throughput TCR beta sequencing was performed on longitudinal blood samples from CLL patients receiving ibrutinib monotherapy. Patients were enrolled in a phase 2 open-label single-center ibrutinib monotherapy trial. On this clone itself: Its antigen remains undetermined. Base quality data are lacking; no much larger clone is found one base away.

Here is what the overall study found, with its caveats: At ibrutinib response clonality went up, during sustained remission it held steady, and at progression it dropped back toward baseline. Lymph node repertoires were not examined, and the timing of sampling was not matched between patients in sustained remission and those whose disease progressed. At baseline, clonality was higher than in age-matched healthy donors and showed a strong correlation with circulating CD8+ T-cell counts. Public clonotypes were rare and either contracted or stayed stable during treatment, and the rise in clonality at ibrutinib response reflected the expansion of private clonotypes.

From V the trimming removes 4 bases and from J it removes 2 bases, while the gene matches leave 11 bases of the junction unaccounted for. Counted from cysteine to phenylalanine, this CDR3 has 17 amino acids. The only DNA kept is the CDR3, 51 bases in frame from the first base. The clonotype was recovered from a human donor with chronic lymphocytic leukemia. This chain joins TRBV5-3 to TRBJ1-5; the central 8 bases match TRBD1. TRBV5-3 is filed as an ORF, its function uncertain. The material was PBMCs, obtained after 24 months of ibrutinib treatment. The DNA sequence is as follows: TGTGCCAGAAGCCAACCCCAGGACAGGGCGGGCAATCAGCCCCAGCATTTT. This sequence encodes CARSQPQDRAGNQPQHF.